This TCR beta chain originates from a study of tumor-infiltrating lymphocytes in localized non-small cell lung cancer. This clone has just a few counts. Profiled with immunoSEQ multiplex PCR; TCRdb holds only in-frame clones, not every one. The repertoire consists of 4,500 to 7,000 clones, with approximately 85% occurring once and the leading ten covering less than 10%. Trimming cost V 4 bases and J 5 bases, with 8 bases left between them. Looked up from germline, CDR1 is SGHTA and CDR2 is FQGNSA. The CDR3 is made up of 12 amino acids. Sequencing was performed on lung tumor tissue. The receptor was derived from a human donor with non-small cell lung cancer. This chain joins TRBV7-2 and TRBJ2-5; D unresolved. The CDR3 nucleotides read TGTGCCAGCAGCTACCCCCGGGAGACCCAGTACTTC. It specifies CASSYPRETQYF.